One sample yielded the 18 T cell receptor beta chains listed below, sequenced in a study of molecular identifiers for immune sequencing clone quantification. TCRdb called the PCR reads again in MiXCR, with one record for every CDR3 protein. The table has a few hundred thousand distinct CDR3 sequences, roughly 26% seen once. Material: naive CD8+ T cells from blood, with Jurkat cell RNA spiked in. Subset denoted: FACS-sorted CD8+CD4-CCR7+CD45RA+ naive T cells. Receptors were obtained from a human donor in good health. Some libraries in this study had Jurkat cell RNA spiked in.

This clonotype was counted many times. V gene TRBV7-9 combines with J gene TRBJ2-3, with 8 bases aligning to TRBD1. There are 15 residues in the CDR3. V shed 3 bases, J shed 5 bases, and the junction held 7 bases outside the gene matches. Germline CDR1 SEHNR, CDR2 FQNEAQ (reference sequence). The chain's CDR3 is CASSFQTGGRDTQYF. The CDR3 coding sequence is TGTGCCAGCAGCTTTCAAACAGGGGGAAGAGATACGCAGTATTTT.

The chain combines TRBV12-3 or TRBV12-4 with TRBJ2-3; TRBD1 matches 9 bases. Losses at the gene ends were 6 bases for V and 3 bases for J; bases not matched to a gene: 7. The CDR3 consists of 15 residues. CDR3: CASREGQGWTDTQYF. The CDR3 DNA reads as TGTGCCAGCAGAGAGGGACAGGGTTGGACAGATACGCAGTATTTT.

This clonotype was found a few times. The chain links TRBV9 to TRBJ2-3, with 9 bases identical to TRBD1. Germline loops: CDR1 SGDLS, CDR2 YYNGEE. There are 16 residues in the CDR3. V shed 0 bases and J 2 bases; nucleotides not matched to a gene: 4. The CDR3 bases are TGTGCCAGCAGCGTAGGACAGGGGGATGTCACAGATACGCAGTATTTT. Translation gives CASSVGQGDVTDTQYF. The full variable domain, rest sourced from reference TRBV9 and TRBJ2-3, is DSGVTQTPKHLITATGQRVTLRCSPRSGDLSVYWYQQSLDQGLQFLIQYYNGEERAKGNILERFSAQQFPDLHSELNLSSLELGDSALYFCASSVGQGDVTDTQYFGPGTRLTVL.

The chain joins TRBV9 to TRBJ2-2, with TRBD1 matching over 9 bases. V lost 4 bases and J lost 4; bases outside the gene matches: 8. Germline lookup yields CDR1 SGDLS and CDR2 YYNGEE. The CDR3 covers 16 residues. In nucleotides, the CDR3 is TGTGCCAGCAGCCCAAGCGGGACAGGGATCACCGGGGAGCTGTTTTTT. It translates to CASSPSGTGITGELFF. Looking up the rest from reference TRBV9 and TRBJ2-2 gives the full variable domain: DSGVTQTPKHLITATGQRVTLRCSPRSGDLSVYWYQQSLDQGLQFLIQYYNGEERAKGNILERFSAQQFPDLHSELNLSSLELGDSALYFCASSPSGTGITGELFFGEGSRLTVL.

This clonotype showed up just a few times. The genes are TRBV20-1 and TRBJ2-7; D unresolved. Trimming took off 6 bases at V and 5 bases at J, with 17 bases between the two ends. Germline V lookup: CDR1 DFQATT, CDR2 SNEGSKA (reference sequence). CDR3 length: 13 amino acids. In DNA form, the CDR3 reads TGCAGTGCATGGCCGGGCTTTCGGCACGAGCAGTACTTC. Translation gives CSAWPGFRHEQYF.

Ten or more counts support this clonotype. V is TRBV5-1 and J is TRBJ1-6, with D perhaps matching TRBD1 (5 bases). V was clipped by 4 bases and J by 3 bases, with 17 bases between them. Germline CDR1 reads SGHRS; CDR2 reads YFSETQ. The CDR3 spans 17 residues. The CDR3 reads CASSKTLQGRYNSPLHF. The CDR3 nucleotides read TGCGCCAGCAGCAAAACACTCCAGGGTCGCTATAATTCACCCCTCCACTTT.

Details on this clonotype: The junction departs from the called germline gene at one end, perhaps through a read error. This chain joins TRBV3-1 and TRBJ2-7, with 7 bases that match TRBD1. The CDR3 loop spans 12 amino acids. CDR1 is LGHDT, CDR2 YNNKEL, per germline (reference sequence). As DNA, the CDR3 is TGTGCCAGCGAGGGACAGAGCTACGAGCAGCACTTC. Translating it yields CASEGQSYEQHF.

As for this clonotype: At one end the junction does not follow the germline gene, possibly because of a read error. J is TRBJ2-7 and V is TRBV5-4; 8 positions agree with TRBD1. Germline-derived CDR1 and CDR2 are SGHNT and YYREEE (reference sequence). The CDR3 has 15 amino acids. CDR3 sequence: CASSYTGTGFYGQYF. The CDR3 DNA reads TGTGCCAGCAGTTACACCGGGACAGGCTTCTACGGGCAGTACTTC.

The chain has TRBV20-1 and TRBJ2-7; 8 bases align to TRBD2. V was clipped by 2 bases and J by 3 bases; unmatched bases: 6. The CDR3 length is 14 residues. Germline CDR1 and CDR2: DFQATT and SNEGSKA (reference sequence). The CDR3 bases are TGCAGTGCTAGAACGGGGGGGCTTATCTACGAGCAGTACTTC. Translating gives CSARTGGLIYEQYF.

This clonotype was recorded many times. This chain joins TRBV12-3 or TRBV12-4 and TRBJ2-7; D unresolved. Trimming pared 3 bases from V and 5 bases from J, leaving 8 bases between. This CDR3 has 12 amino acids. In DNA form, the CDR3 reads TGTGCCAGCAGTTTTGGTGTCCACGAGCAGTACTTC. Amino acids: CASSFGVHEQYF.

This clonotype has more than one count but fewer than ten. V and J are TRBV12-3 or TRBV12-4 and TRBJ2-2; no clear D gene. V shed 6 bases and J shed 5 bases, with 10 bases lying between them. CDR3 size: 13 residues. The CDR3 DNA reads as TGTGCCAGCAGCCCTCTCCGGACCGGGGAGCTGTTTTTT. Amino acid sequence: CASSPLRTGELFF.

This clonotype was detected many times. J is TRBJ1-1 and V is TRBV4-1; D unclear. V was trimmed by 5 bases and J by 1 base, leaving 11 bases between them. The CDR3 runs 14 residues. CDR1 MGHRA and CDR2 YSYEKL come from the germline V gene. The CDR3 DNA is TGCGCCAGCAGCACAGAAAAAACGAACACTGAAGCTTTCTTT. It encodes CASSTEKTNTEAFF.

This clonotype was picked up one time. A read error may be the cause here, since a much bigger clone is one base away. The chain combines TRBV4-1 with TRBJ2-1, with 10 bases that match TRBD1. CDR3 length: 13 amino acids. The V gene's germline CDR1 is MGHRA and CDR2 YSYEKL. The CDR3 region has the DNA TGCGCCGGCAGCCAAAGTGGGACAGGGGCTTTGTTCTTC. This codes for CAGSQSGTGALFF.

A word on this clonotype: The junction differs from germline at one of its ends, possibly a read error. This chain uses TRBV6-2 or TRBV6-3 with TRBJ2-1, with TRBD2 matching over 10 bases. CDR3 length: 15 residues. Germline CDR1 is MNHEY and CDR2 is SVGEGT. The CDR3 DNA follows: TGTGCCAGCAGCACGACTAGCGGGCCTTACAGTGAGCAGTTCTTC. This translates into CASSTTSGPYSEQFF.

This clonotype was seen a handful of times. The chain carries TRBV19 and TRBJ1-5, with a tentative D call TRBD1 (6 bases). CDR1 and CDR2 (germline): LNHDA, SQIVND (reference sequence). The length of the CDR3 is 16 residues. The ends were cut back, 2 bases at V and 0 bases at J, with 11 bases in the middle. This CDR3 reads CASSILRGHSNQPQHF. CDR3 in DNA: TGTGCCAGTAGTATACTCAGGGGACATAGCAATCAGCCCCAGCATTTT.

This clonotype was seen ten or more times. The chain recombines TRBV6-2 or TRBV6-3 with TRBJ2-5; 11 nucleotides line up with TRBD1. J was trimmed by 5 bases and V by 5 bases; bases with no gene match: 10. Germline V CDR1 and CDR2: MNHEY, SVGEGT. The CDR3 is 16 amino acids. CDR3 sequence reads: CASSHLSWTGGETQYF. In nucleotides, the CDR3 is TGTGCCAGCAGTCACCTGAGCTGGACAGGGGGCGAGACCCAGTACTTC.

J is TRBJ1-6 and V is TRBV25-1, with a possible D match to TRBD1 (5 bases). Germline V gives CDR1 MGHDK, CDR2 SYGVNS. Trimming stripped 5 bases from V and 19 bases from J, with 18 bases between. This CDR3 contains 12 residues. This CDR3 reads CASSQDTFTWHF. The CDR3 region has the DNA TGTGCCAGCAGTCAGGACACTTTTACGTGGCACTTT.

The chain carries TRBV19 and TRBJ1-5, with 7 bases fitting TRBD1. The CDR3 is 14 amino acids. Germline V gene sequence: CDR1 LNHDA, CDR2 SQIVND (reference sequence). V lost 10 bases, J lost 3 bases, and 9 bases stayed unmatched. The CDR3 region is CATWGRGNNQPQHF. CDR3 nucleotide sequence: TGTGCCACCTGGGGCAGGGGGAACAATCAGCCCCAGCATTTT.